This T cell receptor (beta chain) comes out of a study of lymphopenia after photon versus proton radiotherapy. Produced via immunoSEQ multiplex PCR; TCRdb's table is partial and in-frame only. The data contain 83,000 or so clones, approximately 82% of them singletons. Comments on this clone: The antigen is not known.

Study-wide results and caveats: In patients who died, overall survival fell as post-nadir TCR diversity dropped more.

The CDR3 has 15 residues. V lost 4 bases to trimming and J lost 2 bases, with 12 bases between them. Germline V gene data show CDR1 as LNHDA and CDR2 as SQIVND (reference sequence). Sequencing was performed on peripheral blood, taken from a patient treated with proton-based radiotherapy. The source of this sequence is a man in his sixties with pancreatic cancer. The V call is TRBV19, the J call TRBJ2-1, with D possibly being TRBD2 (6 bases). The CDR3 here is CASSNHRGTYNEQFF. CDR3 nucleotides: TGTGCCAGTAGTAACCATCGCGGGACCTACAATGAGCAGTTCTTC.